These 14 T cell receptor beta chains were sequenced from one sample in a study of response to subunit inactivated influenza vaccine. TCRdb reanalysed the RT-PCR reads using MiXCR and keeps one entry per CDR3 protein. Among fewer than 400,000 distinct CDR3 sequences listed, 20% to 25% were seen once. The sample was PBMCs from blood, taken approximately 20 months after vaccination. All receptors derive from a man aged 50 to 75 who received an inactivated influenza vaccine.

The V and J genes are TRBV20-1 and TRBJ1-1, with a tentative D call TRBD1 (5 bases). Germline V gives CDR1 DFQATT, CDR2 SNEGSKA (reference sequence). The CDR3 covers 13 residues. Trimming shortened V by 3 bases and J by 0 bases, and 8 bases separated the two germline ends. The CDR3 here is CSASGTMNTEAFF. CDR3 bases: TGCAGTGCTAGTGGGACGATGAACACTGAAGCTTTCTTT.

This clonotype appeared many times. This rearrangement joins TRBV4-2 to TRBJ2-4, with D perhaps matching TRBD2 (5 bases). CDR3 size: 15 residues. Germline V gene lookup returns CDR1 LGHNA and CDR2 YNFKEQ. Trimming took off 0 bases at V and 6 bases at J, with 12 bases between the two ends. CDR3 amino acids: CASSQEGLARNIQYF. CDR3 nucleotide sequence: TGTGCCAGCAGCCAAGAAGGACTTGCCCGAAACATTCAGTACTTC.

The CDR3: CASTQGNNQPQHF. In DNA, the CDR3 is TGTGCCAGCACACAGGGAAATAATCAGCCCCAGCATTTT. V and J are TRBV6-2 or TRBV6-3 and TRBJ1-5; perhaps TRBD1 as D (6 bases). CDR3 size: 13 residues. Trimming took off 7 bases at V and 4 bases at J, with 11 bases between the two ends. Germline V gene data show CDR1 as MNHEY and CDR2 as SVGEGT.

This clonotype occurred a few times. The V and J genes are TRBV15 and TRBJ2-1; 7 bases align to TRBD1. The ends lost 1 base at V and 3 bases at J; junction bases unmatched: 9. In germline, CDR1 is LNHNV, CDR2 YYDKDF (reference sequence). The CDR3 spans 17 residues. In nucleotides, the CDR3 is TGTGCCACCAGCAGAGGGGACGGGACAGCCCTCTACAATGAGCAGTTCTTC. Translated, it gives CATSRGDGTALYNEQFF.

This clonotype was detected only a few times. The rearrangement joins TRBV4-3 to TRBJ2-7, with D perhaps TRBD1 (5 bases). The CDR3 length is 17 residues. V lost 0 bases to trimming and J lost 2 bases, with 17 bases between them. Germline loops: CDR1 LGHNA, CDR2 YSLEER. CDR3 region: CASSQDNGGHQPYEQYF. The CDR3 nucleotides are TGCGCCAGCAGCCAAGATAACGGCGGACACCAACCCTACGAGCAGTACTTC.

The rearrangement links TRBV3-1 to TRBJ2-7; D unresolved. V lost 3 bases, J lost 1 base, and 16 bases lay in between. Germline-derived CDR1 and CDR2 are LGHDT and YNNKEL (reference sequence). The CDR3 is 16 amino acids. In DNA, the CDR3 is TGTGCCAGCAGCCACTCCCCTGCGAGTGCATCCTACGAGCAGTACTTC. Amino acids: CASSHSPASASYEQYF.

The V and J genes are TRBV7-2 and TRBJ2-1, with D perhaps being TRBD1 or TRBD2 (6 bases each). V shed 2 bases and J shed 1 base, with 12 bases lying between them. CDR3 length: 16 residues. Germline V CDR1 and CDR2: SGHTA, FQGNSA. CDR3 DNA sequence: TGTGCCAGCAGCTTATTACCGGGGGCGTCCTACAATGAGCAGTTCTTC. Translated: CASSLLPGASYNEQFF.

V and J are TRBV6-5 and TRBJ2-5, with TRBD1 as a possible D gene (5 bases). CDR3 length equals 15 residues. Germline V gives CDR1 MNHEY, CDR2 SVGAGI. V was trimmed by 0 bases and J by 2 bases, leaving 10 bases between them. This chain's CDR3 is CASSYSTGTQETQYF. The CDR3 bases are TGTGCCAGCAGTTACTCTACAGGTACACAAGAGACCCAGTACTTC.

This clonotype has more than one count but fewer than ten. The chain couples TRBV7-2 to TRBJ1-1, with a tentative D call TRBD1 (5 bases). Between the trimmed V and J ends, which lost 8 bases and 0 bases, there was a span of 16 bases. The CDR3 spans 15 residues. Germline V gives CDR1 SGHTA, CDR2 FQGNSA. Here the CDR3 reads CASCPSRGVNTEAFF. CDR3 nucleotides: TGTGCCAGCTGCCCCTCCAGAGGGGTGAACACTGAAGCTTTCTTT.

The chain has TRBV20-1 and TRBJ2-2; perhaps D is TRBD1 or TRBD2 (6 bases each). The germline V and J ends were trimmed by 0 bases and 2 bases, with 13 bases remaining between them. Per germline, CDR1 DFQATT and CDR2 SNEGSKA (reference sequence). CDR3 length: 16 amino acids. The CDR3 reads CSARDRGALNTGELFF. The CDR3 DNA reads TGCAGTGCTAGAGATAGGGGGGCTCTTAACACCGGGGAGCTGTTTTTT.

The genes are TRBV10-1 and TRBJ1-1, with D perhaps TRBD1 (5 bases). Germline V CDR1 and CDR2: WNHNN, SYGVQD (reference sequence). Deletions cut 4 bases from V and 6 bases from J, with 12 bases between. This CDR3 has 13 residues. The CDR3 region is CASSGSGTSEAFF. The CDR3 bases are TGCGCCAGCAGTGGTAGCGGGACTTCTGAAGCTTTCTTT.

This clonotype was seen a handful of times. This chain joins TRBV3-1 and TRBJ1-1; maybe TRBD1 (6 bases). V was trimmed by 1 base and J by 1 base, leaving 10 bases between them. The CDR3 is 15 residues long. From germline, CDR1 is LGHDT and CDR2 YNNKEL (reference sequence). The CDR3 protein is CASSQGWTENTEAFF. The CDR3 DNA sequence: TGTGCCAGCAGCCAAGGCTGGACAGAGAACACTGAAGCTTTCTTT.

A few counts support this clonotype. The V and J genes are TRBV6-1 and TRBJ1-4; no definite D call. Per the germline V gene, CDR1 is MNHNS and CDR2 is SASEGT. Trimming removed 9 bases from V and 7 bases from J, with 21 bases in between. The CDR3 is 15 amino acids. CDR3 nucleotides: TGTGCCAGAGGACTGATTCGGCCCCGAAGTGAAAAACTGTTTTTT. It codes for CARGLIRPRSEKLFF.

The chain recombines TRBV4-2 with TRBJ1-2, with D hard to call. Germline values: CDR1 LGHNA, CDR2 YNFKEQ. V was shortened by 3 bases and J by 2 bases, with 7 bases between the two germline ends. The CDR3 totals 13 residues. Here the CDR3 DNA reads TGTGCCAGCAGCCAGTCCGGGAACTATGGCTACACCTTC. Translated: CASSQSGNYGYTF.